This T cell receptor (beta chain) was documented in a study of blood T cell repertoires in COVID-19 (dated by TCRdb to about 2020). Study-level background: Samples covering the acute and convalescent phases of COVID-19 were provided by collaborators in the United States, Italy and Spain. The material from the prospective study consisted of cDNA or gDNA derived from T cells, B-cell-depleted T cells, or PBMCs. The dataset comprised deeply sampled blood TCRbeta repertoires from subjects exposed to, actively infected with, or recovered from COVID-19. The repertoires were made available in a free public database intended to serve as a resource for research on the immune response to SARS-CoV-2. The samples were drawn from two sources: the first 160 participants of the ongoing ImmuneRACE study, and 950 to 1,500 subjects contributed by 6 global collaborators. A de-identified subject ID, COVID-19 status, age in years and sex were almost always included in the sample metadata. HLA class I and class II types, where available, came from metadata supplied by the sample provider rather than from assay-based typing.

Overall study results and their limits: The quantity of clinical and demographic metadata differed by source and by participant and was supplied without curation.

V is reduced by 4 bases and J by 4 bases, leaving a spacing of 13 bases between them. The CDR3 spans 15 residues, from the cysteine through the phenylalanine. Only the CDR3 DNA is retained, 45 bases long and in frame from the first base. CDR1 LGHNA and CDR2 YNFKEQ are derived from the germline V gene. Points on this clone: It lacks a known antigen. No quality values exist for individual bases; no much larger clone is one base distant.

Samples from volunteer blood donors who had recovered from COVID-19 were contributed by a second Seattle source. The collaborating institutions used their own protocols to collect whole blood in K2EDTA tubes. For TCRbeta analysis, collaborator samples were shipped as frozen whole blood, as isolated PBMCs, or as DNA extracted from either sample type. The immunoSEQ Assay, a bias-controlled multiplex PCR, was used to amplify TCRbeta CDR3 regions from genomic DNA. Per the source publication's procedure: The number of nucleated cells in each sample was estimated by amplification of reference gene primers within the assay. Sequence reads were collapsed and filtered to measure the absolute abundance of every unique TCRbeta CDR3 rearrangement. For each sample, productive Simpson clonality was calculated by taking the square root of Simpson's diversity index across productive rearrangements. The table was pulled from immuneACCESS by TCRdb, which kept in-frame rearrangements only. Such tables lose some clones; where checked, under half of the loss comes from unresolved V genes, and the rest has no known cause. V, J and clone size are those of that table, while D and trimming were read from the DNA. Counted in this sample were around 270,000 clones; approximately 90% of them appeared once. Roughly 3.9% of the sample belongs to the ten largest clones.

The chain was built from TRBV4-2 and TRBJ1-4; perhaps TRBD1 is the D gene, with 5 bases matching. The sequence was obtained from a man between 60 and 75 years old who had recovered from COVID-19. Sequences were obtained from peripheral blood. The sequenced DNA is TGTGCCAGCAGCCCGCGACAGCAGAATAATGAAAAACTGTTTTTT. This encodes CASSPRQQNNEKLFF.